One and the same sample provided the 5 T cell receptor beta chains below, sequenced in a study of siplizumab effects on memory and regulatory T cells. TCRdb's table, derived via immunoSEQ multiplex PCR, lists solely in-frame clones and lacks some. The repertoire has around 87,000 clones, about 90% of them found once; the top ten carry 15%. Sample: CD4+ T cells sorted from blood. These receptors were obtained from a human donor in good health.

The gene calls are TRBV13 and TRBJ2-2; 10 bases align to TRBD1. Germline CDR1 and CDR2: PRHDT and FYEKMQ (reference sequence). The CDR3 spans 16 residues. The V and J ends lost 7 bases and 7 bases, in that order; junction bases with no gene match: 12. CDR3 nucleotide sequence: TGTGCCAGCAACTTTTACCGACAGGGGGCGAACGGGGAGCTGTTTTTT. The encoded protein is CASNFYRQGANGELFF.

The rearrangement links TRBV30 to TRBJ1-2, with 11 bases fitting TRBD1. Germline-derived CDR1 and CDR2 are GTSNPN and SVGIG (reference sequence). The CDR3 has 13 amino acids. Germline trimming cut 5 bases from V and 6 bases from J; bases unmatched to any gene: 5. The CDR3 DNA reads as TGTGCCTGGGGGACAGGGGGAAGAAATGGCTACACCTTC. It translates to CAWGTGGRNGYTF.

This clone was recorded once. This chain uses TRBV6-1 with TRBJ2-1, with 10 bases identical to TRBD2. There are 15 residues in the CDR3. Trimming cost V 5 bases and J 2 bases; bases outside gene matches: 3. The germline V gene encodes CDR1 MNHNS and CDR2 SASEGT. The CDR3 protein is CASSIAGGPYNEQFF. The DNA of the CDR3 is TGTGCCAGCAGTATAGCGGGAGGCCCCTACAATGAGCAGTTCTTC.

The chain couples TRBV2 to TRBJ2-7, with 7 nucleotides matching TRBD1. Losses at the gene ends were 4 bases for V and 0 bases for J; bases not matched to a gene: 3. The V gene's germline CDR1 is SNHLY and CDR2 FYNNEI. This CDR3 region has 14 residues. The CDR3 protein is CASSVGDSSYEQYF. Here the CDR3 DNA reads TGTGCCAGCAGTGTAGGGGACAGCTCCTACGAGCAGTACTTC.

The chain uses TRBV19 and TRBJ1-2; no reliable D call. This CDR3 has 15 amino acids. Germline V gene sequence: CDR1 LNHDA, CDR2 SQIVND (reference sequence). The V and J ends lost 3 bases and 1 base respectively, with 12 bases between them. CDR3 loop: CASSISLGFNYGYTF. The DNA of the CDR3 is TGTGCCAGTAGTATTTCCCTAGGTTTTAACTATGGCTACACCTTC.